This TCR beta chain was identified in a study of T cell responses to AZD1222 COVID-19 vaccine. For the study at large: Pooling covered second doses at about 4 or about 12 weeks.

As regards this clone: Its specificity is not known.

The length of the CDR3 is 15 residues. V gave up 8 bases and J gave up 2 bases, with 19 bases separating them. Germline V lookup: CDR1 LNHDA, CDR2 SQIVND (reference sequence). Study findings and constraints: Repertoire sampling happened only post peak T cell response. Following two doses of AZD1222, Spike-specific TCR breadth and depth rose. Within unmutated variant regions lay the reported targets of nearly half of spike-specific TCRs.

Sequencing was performed with immunoSEQ multiplex PCR; in TCRdb, only in-frame clones are kept and a portion is missing. This sample has tens of thousands of clones, with roughly four fifths found just once. The clonotype was recovered from an adult in good health. Sequenced here: peripheral blood, sampled on day 0 of AZD1222 vaccination. The V call is TRBV19, the J call TRBJ2-7; D may correspond to TRBD1 or TRBD2 (5 bases each). This chain's CDR3 is CASRRSLRETYEQYF. In DNA form, the CDR3 reads TGTGCCAGTCGACGGAGCCTCAGGGAGACCTACGAGCAGTACTTC.